A selection of T cell receptor beta chains follows, all from one sample in a study of blood T cell repertoires in COVID-19. Generated by immunoSEQ multiplex PCR, the TCRdb table keeps only in-frame clones and is missing some. This table has around 220,000 clones, approximately 79% appearing once. Sequenced material: peripheral blood. All receptors come from a human donor in a cohort sampled during active COVID-19. Each CDR3 is given with its conserved first and last residue. The D gene is left open where the match is weak. Not every row has a clone size; where given, it reads once, few, many or a size class.

v_gene: TRBV5-1
j_gene: TRBJ2-5
abundance: -
d_gene: -
CDR3nt: TGCGCCAGCAGCTGGAGCGCCCGGGACTCAGAGACCCAGTACTTC
CDR3aa: CASSWSARDSETQYF

v_gene: TRBV24-1
j_gene: TRBJ2-2
abundance: -
d_gene: TRBD1
CDR3nt: TGTGCCACCAGTGACCAAAGACAGGGGGCGCGGGCCACCGGGGAGCTGTTTTTT
CDR3aa: CATSDQRQGARATGELFF

v_gene: TRBV9
j_gene: TRBJ2-5
abundance: -
d_gene: -
CDR3nt: TGTGCCAGCAGCGCCTACGGGTCCGGGGAGACCCAGTACTTC
CDR3aa: CASSAYGSGETQYF

v_gene: TRBV4-3
j_gene: TRBJ2-2
abundance: -
d_gene: -
CDR3nt: TGCGCCAGCAGCCAAGTCGCGGGTGGGGGGACCGGGGAGCTGTTTTTT
CDR3aa: CASSQVAGGGTGELFF

v_gene: TRBV3-1/TRBV3-2
j_gene: TRBJ1-2
abundance: -
d_gene: TRBD1
CDR3nt: TGTGCCAGCAGCCAAGATTTAGGGGGCAGAAACTATGGCTACACCTTC
CDR3aa: CASSQDLGGRNYGYTF

v_gene: TRBV5-4
j_gene: TRBJ2-3
abundance: -
d_gene: TRBD1
CDR3nt: TGTGCCAGCAGCCCCCCCCTCGGGACAGGGGGTACGCAGTATTTT
CDR3aa: CASSPPLGTGGTQYF

v_gene: TRBV21-1
j_gene: TRBJ2-7
abundance: -
d_gene: -
CDR3nt: TGTGCCAGGGGGGGAGGGGCAGACGAGCAGTACTTC
CDR3aa: CARGGGADEQYF

v_gene: TRBV5-6
j_gene: TRBJ2-1
abundance: -
d_gene: -
CDR3nt: TGTGCCAGCAGATTAACGGGGGTTGGGAATGAGCAGTTCTTC
CDR3aa: CASRLTGVGNEQFF

v_gene: TRBV6-2/TRBV6-3
j_gene: TRBJ1-2
abundance: -
d_gene: TRBD1
CDR3nt: TGTGCCAGCAGCACACCGGGACAGGGAGGGAACTATGGCTACACCTTC
CDR3aa: CASSTPGQGGNYGYTF

v_gene: TRBV28
j_gene: TRBJ1-5
abundance: -
d_gene: -
CDR3nt: TGTGCCAGCAGTTTAACAGGCCCTAGCAATCAGCCCCAGCATTTT
CDR3aa: CASSLTGPSNQPQHF

v_gene: TRBV5-1
j_gene: TRBJ1-6
abundance: -
d_gene: -
CDR3nt: TGCGCCACCCGTCCGGGTCCCATTCAGAGCTCCTATAATTCACCCCTCCACTTT
CDR3aa: CATRPGPIQSSYNSPLHF

v_gene: TRBV5-4
j_gene: TRBJ2-7
abundance: once
d_gene: -
CDR3nt: TGTGCCAGCAGCTTGGAGGCAGGGCCCTACGAGCAGTACTTC
CDR3aa: CASSLEAGPYEQYF

v_gene: TRBV7-2
j_gene: TRBJ2-6
abundance: -
d_gene: -
CDR3nt: TGTGCCAGCAGCTTAGACTACAGGGCTGGGGCCAACGTCCTGACTTTC
CDR3aa: CASSLDYRAGANVLTF

v_gene: TRBV24-1
j_gene: TRBJ2-2
abundance: -
d_gene: TRBD1
CDR3nt: TGTGCCACCAGTGGAGGGGGCGGACTTAACACCGGGGAGCTGTTTTTT
CDR3aa: CATSGGGGLNTGELFF

v_gene: TRBV4-2
j_gene: TRBJ2-3
abundance: -
d_gene: TRBD1
CDR3nt: TGTGCCAGCAGCCAAGGAGCTAGGACAGGGCGGGAAGATACGCAGTATTTT
CDR3aa: CASSQGARTGREDTQYF

v_gene: TRBV18
j_gene: TRBJ2-2
abundance: -
d_gene: -
CDR3nt: TGTGCCAGTTCTTCTGGGGCTGCGAACACCGGGGAGCTGTTTTTT
CDR3aa: CASSSGAANTGELFF

v_gene: TRBV19
j_gene: TRBJ2-7
abundance: -
d_gene: -
CDR3nt: TGTGCCAGTATCGAGGGCCCTATCGAGCAGTACTTC
CDR3aa: CASIEGPIEQYF

v_gene: TRBV5-1
j_gene: TRBJ2-4
abundance: -
d_gene: TRBD1
CDR3nt: TGCGCCAGCAGCGAAGGGACAGAGGCCATCCGTAACATTCAGTACTTC
CDR3aa: CASSEGTEAIRNIQYF

v_gene: TRBV6-2/TRBV6-3
j_gene: TRBJ1-5
abundance: -
d_gene: -
CDR3nt: TGTGCCAGCAGTTACGAGCAGTTGGGCAGTCAGCCCCAGCATTTT
CDR3aa: CASSYEQLGSQPQHF

v_gene: TRBV7-3
j_gene: TRBJ2-1
abundance: -
d_gene: TRBD2
CDR3nt: TGTGCCAGCAGCCCGCCCTCCGGACTAGCGGGGAACCACAGCCCACATGAGCAGTTCTTC
CDR3aa: CASSPPSGLAGNHSPHEQFF

v_gene: TRBV2
j_gene: TRBJ2-1
abundance: -
d_gene: -
CDR3nt: TGTGCCAGCAGTGCCGCTTGGCGGGTCAACCGGTTCTTC
CDR3aa: CASSAAWRVNRFF

v_gene: TRBV7-9
j_gene: TRBJ1-4
abundance: -
d_gene: -
CDR3nt: TGTGCCAGCAGCTTAGCGCTGGGGGCTTATGAAAAACTGTTTTTT
CDR3aa: CASSLALGAYEKLFF

v_gene: TRBV18
j_gene: TRBJ1-1
abundance: -
d_gene: -
CDR3nt: TGTGCCAGCTCACCAAGGAGTCTGGACTTGAACACTGAAGCTTTCTTT
CDR3aa: CASSPRSLDLNTEAFF

v_gene: TRBV28
j_gene: TRBJ1-2
abundance: -
d_gene: -
CDR3nt: TGTGCCAGCATCTCCCCAGATAACTATGGCTACACCTTC
CDR3aa: CASISPDNYGYTF

v_gene: TRBV5-4
j_gene: TRBJ2-7
abundance: -
d_gene: TRBD2
CDR3nt: TGTGCCAGCAGCAGGGGGACTAGCGGGAGCTACGAGCAGTACTTC
CDR3aa: CASSRGTSGSYEQYF